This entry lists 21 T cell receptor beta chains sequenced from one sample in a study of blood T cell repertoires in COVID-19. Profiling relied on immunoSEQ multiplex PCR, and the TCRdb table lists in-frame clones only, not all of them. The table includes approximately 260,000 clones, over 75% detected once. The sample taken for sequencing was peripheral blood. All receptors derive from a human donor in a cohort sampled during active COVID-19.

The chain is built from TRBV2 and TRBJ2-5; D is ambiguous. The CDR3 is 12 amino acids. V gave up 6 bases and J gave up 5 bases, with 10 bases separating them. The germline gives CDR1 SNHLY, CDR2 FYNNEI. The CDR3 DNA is TGTGCCAGCAGACCAGAGGTGGAGACCCAGTACTTC. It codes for CASRPEVETQYF. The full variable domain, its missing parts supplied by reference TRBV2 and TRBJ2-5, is EPEVTQTPSHQVTQMGQEVILRCVPISNHLYFYWYRQILGQKVEFLVSFYNNEISEKSEIFDDQFSVERPDGSNFTLKIRSTKLEDSAMYFCASRPEVETQYFGPGTRLLVL.

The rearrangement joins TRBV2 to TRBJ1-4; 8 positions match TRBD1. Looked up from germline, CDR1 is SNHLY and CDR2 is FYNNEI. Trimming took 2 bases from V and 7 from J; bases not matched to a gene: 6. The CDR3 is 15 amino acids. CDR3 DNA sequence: TGTGCCAGCAGTGAAAGGACAGGGCGATTTGAAAAACTGTTTTTT. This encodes CASSERTGRFEKLFF.

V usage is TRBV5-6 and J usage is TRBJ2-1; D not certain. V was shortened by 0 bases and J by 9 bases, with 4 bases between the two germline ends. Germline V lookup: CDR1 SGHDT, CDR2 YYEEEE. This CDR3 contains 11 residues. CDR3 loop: CASSLASEQFF. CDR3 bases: TGTGCCAGCAGCTTGGCCAGTGAGCAGTTCTTC.

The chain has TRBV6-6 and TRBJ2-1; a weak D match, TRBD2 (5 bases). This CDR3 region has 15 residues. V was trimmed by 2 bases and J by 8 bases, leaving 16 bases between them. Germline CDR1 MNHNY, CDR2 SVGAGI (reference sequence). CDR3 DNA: TGTGCCAGCAGTTACGCCCGAGGGAATGGGGATGAGCAGTTCTTC. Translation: CASSYARGNGDEQFF.

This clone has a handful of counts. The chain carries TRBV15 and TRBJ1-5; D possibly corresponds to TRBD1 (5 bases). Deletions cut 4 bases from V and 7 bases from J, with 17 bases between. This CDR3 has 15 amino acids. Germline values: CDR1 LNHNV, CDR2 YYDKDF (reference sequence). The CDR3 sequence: CATSNGQGPVQPQHF. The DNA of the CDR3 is TGTGCCACCAGCAACGGACAAGGTCCCGTGCAGCCCCAGCATTTT.

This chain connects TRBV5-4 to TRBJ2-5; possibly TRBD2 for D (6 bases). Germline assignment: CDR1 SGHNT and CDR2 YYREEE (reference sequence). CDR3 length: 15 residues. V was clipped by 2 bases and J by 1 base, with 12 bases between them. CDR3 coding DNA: TGTGCCAGCAGCTTTAAGGCGGGGACCCAAGAGACCCAGTACTTC. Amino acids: CASSFKAGTQETQYF.

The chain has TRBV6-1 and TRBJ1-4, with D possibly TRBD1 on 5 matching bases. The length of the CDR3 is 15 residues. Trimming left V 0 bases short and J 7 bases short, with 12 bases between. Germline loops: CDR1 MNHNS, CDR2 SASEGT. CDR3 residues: CASSEAGGASEKLFF. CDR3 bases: TGTGCCAGCAGTGAAGCGGGAGGGGCGAGTGAAAAACTGTTTTTT.

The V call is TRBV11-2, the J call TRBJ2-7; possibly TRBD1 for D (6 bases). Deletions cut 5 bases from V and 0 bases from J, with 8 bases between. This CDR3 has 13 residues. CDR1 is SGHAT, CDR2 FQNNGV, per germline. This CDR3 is CASSRGISYEQYF. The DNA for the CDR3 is TGTGCCAGCAGCAGGGGGATCTCCTACGAGCAGTACTTC.

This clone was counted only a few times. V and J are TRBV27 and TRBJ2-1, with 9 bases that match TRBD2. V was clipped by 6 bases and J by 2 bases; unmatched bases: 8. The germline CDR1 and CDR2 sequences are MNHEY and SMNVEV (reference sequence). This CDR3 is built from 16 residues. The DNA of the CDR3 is TGTGCCAGCAGCTCGATTAGCGGGAGCACCTACAATGAGCAGTTCTTC. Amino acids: CASSSISGSTYNEQFF.

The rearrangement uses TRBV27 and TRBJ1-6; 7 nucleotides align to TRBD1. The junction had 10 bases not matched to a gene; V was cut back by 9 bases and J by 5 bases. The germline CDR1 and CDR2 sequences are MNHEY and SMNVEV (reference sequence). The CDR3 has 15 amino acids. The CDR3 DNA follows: TGTGCCAGTCGTGACAGGGAGCAAAATAATTCACCCCTCCACTTT. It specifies CASRDREQNNSPLHF.

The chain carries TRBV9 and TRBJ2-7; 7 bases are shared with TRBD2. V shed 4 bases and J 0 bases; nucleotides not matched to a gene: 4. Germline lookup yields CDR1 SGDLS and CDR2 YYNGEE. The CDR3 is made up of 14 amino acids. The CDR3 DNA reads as TGTGCCAGCAGCCACTCTAGCGGCTCCTACGAGCAGTACTTC. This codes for CASSHSSGSYEQYF.

The CDR3 nucleotides are TGTGCCAGCAGTCCCCGACAGTTGAACACTGAAGCTTTCTTT. As protein: CASSPRQLNTEAFF. The chain has TRBV27 and TRBJ1-1, with D tentatively TRBD1 (5 bases). CDR3 size: 14 residues. Germline CDR1 reads MNHEY; CDR2 reads SMNVEV (reference sequence). The V end lost 5 bases, the J end lost 0 bases, and 10 bases lay between the germline ends.

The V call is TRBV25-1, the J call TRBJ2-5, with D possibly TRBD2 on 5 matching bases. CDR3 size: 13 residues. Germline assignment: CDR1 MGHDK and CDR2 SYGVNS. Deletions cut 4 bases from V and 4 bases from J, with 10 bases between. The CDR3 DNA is TGTGCCAGCAGTGTCACTAGTCGAGAGACCCAGTACTTC. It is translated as CASSVTSRETQYF.

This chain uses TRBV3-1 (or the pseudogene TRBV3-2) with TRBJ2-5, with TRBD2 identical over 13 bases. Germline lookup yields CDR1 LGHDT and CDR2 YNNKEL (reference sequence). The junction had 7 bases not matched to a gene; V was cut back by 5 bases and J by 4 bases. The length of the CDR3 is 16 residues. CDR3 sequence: CASSSRLAGGRETQYF. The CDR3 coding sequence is TGTGCCAGCAGCTCCAGACTAGCGGGAGGACGAGAGACCCAGTACTTC.

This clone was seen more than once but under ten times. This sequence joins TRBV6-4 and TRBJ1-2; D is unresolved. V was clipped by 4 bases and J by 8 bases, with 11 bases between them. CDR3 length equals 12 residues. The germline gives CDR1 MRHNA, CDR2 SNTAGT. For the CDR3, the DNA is TGTGCCAGCAGTGTCCCAGGAGGAGGCTACACCTTC. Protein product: CASSVPGGGYTF.

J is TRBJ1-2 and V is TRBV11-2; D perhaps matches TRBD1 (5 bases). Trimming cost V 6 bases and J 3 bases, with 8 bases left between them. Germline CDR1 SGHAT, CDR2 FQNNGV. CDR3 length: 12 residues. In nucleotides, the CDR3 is TGTGCCAGCAGTCGGGGGGACTATGGCTACACCTTC. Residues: CASSRGDYGYTF.

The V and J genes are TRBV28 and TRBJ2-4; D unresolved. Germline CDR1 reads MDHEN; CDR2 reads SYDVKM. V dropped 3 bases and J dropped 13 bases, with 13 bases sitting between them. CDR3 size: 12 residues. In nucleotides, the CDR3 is TGTGCCAGCAGTTTGCCCGGGTCCTCGCAGTACTTC. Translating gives CASSLPGSSQYF.

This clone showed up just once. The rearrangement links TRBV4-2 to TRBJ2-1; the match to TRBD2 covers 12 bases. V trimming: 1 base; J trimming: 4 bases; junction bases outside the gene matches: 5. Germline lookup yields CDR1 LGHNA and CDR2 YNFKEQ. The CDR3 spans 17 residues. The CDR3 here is CASSQGLAGDSYNEQFF. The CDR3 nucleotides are TGTGCCAGCAGCCAAGGACTAGCGGGAGACTCTTACAATGAGCAGTTCTTC.

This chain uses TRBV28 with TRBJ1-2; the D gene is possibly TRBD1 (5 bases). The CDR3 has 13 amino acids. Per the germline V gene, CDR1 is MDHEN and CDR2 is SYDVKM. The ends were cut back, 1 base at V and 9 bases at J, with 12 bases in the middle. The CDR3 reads CASSLSAGSSYTF. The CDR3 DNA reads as TGTGCCAGCAGTTTATCGGCAGGGTCAAGCTACACCTTC.

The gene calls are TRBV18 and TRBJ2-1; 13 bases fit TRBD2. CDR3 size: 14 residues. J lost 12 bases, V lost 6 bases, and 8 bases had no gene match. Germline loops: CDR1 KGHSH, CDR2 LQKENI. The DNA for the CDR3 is TGTGCCAGCTCGGACCAGGGACTAGCGGGGTGGCAGTTCTTC. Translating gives CASSDQGLAGWQFF.

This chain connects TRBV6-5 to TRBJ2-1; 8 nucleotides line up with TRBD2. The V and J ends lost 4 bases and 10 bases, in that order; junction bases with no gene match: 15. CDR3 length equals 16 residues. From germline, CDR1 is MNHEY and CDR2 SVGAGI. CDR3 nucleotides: TGTGCCAGCAGTTCAACCCCACTAGCGGCCGGCATGGAGCAGTTCTTC. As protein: CASSSTPLAAGMEQFF.